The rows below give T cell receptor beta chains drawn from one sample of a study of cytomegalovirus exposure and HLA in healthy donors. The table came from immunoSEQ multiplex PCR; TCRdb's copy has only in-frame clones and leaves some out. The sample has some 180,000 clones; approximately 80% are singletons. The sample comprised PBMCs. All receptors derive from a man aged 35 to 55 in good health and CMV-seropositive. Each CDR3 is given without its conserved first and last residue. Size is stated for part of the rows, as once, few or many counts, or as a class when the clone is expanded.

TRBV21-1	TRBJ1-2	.	ASRTPYRDRVAYGYT
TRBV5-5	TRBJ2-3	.	ASSLGQGRDTQY
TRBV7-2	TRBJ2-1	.	ASSGLAGNYNEQF
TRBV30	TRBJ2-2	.	AWSQQGATGELF
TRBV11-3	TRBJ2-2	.	ASSPGQGSGELF
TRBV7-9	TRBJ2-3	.	ASSSFPSGSSTDTQY
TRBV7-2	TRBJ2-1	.	ASSLGPAAYNEQF
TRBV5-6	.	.	ASSYRDRGLYEQY
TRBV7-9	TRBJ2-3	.	SSSLDKDTQY
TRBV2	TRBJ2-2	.	ASSESLSYTGELF
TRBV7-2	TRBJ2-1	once	ASSLAISGRSRGLGEQF
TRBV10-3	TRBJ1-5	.	ASVDRGDQPQH
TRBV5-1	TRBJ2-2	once	ASSFGLAGTTGELF
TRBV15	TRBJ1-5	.	ATSRDRLQVNQPQH